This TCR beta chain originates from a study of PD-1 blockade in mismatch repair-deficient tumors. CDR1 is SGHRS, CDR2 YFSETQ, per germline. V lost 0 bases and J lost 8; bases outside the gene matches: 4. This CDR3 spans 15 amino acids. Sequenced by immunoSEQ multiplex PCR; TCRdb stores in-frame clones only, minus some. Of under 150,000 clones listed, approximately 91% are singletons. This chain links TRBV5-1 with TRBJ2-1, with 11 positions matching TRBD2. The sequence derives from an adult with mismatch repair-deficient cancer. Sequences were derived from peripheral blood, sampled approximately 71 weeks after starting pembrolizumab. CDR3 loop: CASSLGLAGSYEQFF. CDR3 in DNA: TGCGCCAGCAGCTTGGGACTAGCGGGAAGCTATGAGCAGTTCTTC.